Shown below are 31 T cell receptor beta chains from a single sample sequenced in a study of blood T cells in healthy people across ages. A sample-barcoded 5' primer and a J-beta primer mix were used in a second PCR of about 7 to 11 cycles. TCRdb recomputed calls from the 5' RACE reads with MiXCR, one row per CDR3 protein. The sample yields 750,000 to 950,000 distinct CDR3 sequences, around 25% seen once. The same data also went into a second study, on T cells of mothers and their children.

Specimen: blood. The receptors derive from a boy between 5 and 17 years old in good health.

Remarks on this clonotype: A junction end diverges from the germline sequence, so it may reflect a read error. The rearrangement links TRBV12-3 or TRBV12-4 to TRBJ1-2, with a weak D call TRBD1 (5 bases). This CDR3 has 12 residues. The CDR3 region is CASSLTAYGYAF. For the CDR3, the DNA is TGTGCCAGCAGTCTGACAGCCTATGGCTACGCCTTC.

CDR3 region: CSVGPGGYEQYF. Written as DNA, the CDR3 is TGCAGCGTTGGCCCGGGTGGCTACGAGCAGTACTTC. The chain is built from TRBV29-1 and TRBJ2-7; the D is unclear. V was trimmed by 4 bases and J by 3 bases, leaving 10 bases between them. Germline V lookup: CDR1 SQVTM, CDR2 ANQGSEA. CDR3 length equals 12 residues.

The chain links TRBV25-1 to TRBJ1-2; 7 bases map to TRBD1. The germline CDR1 and CDR2 sequences are MGHDK and SYGVNS. The CDR3 has 15 amino acids. Trimming cost V 3 bases and J 6 bases; bases outside gene matches: 10. The CDR3 spells CASSDGNRGWNGYTF. The CDR3 DNA follows: TGTGCCAGCAGTGACGGGAACAGGGGCTGGAATGGCTACACCTTC.

Ten or more counts support this clonotype. CDR3 loop: CASSFGGLTDTQYF. The CDR3 DNA reads as TGCGCCAGCAGCTTTGGAGGCTTAACAGATACGCAGTATTTT. The rearrangement uses TRBV5-1 and TRBJ2-3, with D perhaps TRBD2 (5 bases). The germline gives CDR1 SGHRS, CDR2 YFSETQ. V dropped 2 bases and J dropped 3 bases, with 10 bases sitting between them. The CDR3 covers 14 residues.

The gene calls are TRBV7-6 and TRBJ2-5; 7 nucleotides agree with TRBD1. This CDR3 has 17 residues. The germline CDR1 and CDR2 sequences are SGHVS and FNYEAQ. Trimming removed 2 bases from V and 2 bases from J; junction bases left unmatched: 11. The CDR3 DNA reads TGTGCCAGCAGCTTAAATGCCCGACAGGGAAAACAAGAGACCCAGTACTTC. It is translated as CASSLNARQGKQETQYF.

The chain uses TRBV30 and TRBJ2-1, with D possibly TRBD2 on 6 matching bases. This CDR3 comprises 15 residues. V lost 3 bases to trimming and J lost 2 bases, with 14 bases between them. Germline values: CDR1 GTSNPN, CDR2 SVGIG (reference sequence). CDR3 nucleotides: TGTGCCTGGAGGGAGCGGGCGTATCCCTACAATGAGCAGTTCTTC. Its translation: CAWRERAYPYNEQFF.

This chain uses TRBV28 with TRBJ1-1, with 8 bases lining up with TRBD1. The CDR3 sequence is 16 residues long. The germline gives CDR1 MDHEN, CDR2 SYDVKM. Trimming at V came to 1 base and at J to 7 bases, leaving 11 bases not matched to a gene. The CDR3 loop is CASSLFPGQGVSEAFF. The CDR3, as DNA: TGTGCCAGCAGTTTATTCCCTGGACAGGGAGTGAGTGAAGCTTTCTTT.

This chain uses TRBV12-3 or TRBV12-4 with TRBJ2-5; 8 bases agree with TRBD1. The J call may be faulty, since TRBJ2-7 better matches the DNA end. This CDR3 contains 14 residues. In nucleotides, the CDR3 is TGTGCCAGCAGCCGCCTAGGACAGGGTTACGAGCAGTACTTC. It encodes CASSRLGQGYEQYF.

The V and J genes are TRBV10-3 and TRBJ1-4, with 7 bases that match TRBD1. This CDR3 region has 14 residues. Per germline, CDR1 ENHRY and CDR2 SYGVKD. After removal of 8 bases from V and 5 bases from J, the junction contained 8 bases not matched to a gene. The CDR3 nucleotides read TGTGCCATCGGGCGCAGACAGGGCAATGAAAAACTGTTTTTT. It translates to CAIGRRQGNEKLFF.

This clonotype was counted between two and nine times. V gene TRBV3-1 combines with J gene TRBJ2-1, with TRBD2 matching 9 bases. V gave up 2 bases and J gave up 4 bases; unmatched junction bases: 3. CDR1 and CDR2 (germline): LGHDT, YNNKEL (reference sequence). This CDR3 comprises 15 residues. The chain's CDR3 is CASSQRRGGYNEQFF. The CDR3 DNA sequence: TGTGCCAGCAGCCAACGGCGGGGGGGTTACAATGAGCAGTTCTTC.

V and J are TRBV20-1 and TRBJ2-1; tentatively, D is TRBD2 (5 bases). The length of the CDR3 is 15 residues. V was clipped by 2 bases and J by 5 bases, with 16 bases between them. CDR1 is DFQATT and CDR2 is SNEGSKA in the germline V gene (reference sequence). The CDR3 DNA sequence: TGCAGTGCTAGAAATGCGGGCCTTAAAAACAATGAGCAGTTCTTC. Translation gives CSARNAGLKNNEQFF.

Only a few counts were recorded for this clonotype. The J gene is TRBJ2-5, the V gene TRBV20-1; D is perhaps TRBD1 or TRBD2 (5 bases each). Trimming cost V 7 bases and J 5 bases, with 14 bases left between them. The germline V gene has CDR1 DFQATT and CDR2 SNEGSKA (reference sequence). This CDR3 is 12 amino acids long. Here the CDR3 reads CSGNGAGETQYF. Written as DNA, the CDR3 is TGCAGTGGGAACGGGGCTGGCGAGACCCAGTACTTC.

The chain carries TRBV15 and TRBJ2-7; 8 bases align to TRBD2. Germline V CDR1 and CDR2: LNHNV, YYDKDF (reference sequence). The trim removed 9 bases at V and 3 bases at J, leaving 7 bases unmatched. This CDR3 is 13 amino acids long. CDR3 loop: CATQLAGNYEQYF. The CDR3 DNA follows: TGTGCCACTCAGTTAGCGGGGAACTACGAGCAGTACTTC.

The J gene is TRBJ2-1, the V gene TRBV20-1, with D maybe TRBD1 (6 bases). The V gene's germline CDR1 is DFQATT and CDR2 SNEGSKA (reference sequence). V shed 3 bases and J shed 6 bases, with 12 bases lying between them. The CDR3 covers 13 residues. CDR3 protein: CSARSRGPNEQFF. CDR3 sequence (DNA): TGCAGTGCTAGGAGCAGGGGCCCCAATGAGCAGTTCTTC.

This clonotype was detected only a few times. The CDR3 region has the DNA TGCGCCAGCAGCTTCGGGACAGGGCCCTCCGAGCAGTACTTC. Its translation: CASSFGTGPSEQYF. This chain uses TRBV5-1 with TRBJ2-7; TRBD1 aligns across 9 bases. Unmatched junction bases numbered 6, after V lost 2 bases and J lost 6 bases. Per germline, CDR1 SGHRS and CDR2 YFSETQ. The length of the CDR3 is 14 residues.

The table lists this clonotype with a few counts. The DNA for the CDR3 is TGCAGTGCTAGTGATGAAGACAGGGCTGGAGAGACCCAGTACTTC. This gives the protein CSASDEDRAGETQYF. V usage is TRBV20-1 and J usage is TRBJ2-5; 7 bases map to TRBD1. Germline V gene sequence: CDR1 DFQATT, CDR2 SNEGSKA (reference sequence). V was clipped by 3 bases and J by 4 bases; unmatched bases: 11. This CDR3 has 15 residues.

This clonotype was counted a few times. Here the CDR3 DNA reads TGTGCCAGCAGTTTCTTCATAGGTGAAGCTTTCTTT. Translating gives CASSFFIGEAFF. This chain joins TRBV28 and TRBJ1-1; D gene uncertain. CDR3 length equals 12 residues. Germline V gene lookup returns CDR1 MDHEN and CDR2 SYDVKM. Deletions cut 3 bases from V and 7 bases from J, with 9 bases between.

The sample holds a few counts of this clonotype. Given the absence of the conserved phenylalanine or tryptophan at the CDR3 end, a read error is likely. This chain links TRBV5-1 with TRBJ1-1; D is undetermined. Germline lookup yields CDR1 SGHRS and CDR2 YFSETQ. This CDR3 spans 13 amino acids. The ends were cut back, 2 bases at V and 0 bases at J, with 5 bases in the middle. The CDR3 bases are TGCGCCAGCAGCTTCCAAGTGAACACTGAAGCTTTCTCT. Amino acid sequence: CASSFQVNTEAFS.

This clonotype was detected ten times or more. The chain has TRBV7-2 and TRBJ2-5, with 9 bases identical to TRBD2. The CDR3 contains 16 residues. V lost 1 base and J lost 1; bases outside the gene matches: 4. The germline CDR1 and CDR2 sequences are SGHTA and FQGNSA. CDR3 bases: TGTGCCAGCAGCTTAGGGGCGGGGGGGCGCCAAGAGACCCAGTACTTC. As protein: CASSLGAGGRQETQYF. Full variable domain (outside the CDR3, taken from reference TRBV7-2 and TRBJ2-5): GAGVSQSPSNKVTEKGKDVELRCDPISGHTALYWYRQSLGQGLEFLIYFQGNSAPDKSGLPSDRFSAERTGGSVSTLTIQRTQQEDSAVYLCASSLGAGGRQETQYFGPGTRLLVL.

This chain links TRBV7-9 with TRBJ1-4; TRBD1 matches at 9 bases. CDR3 length: 14 residues. Germline loops: CDR1 SEHNR, CDR2 FQNEAQ (reference sequence). With V trimmed by 5 bases and J by 8 bases, 6 bases remained unmatched. Here the CDR3 DNA reads TGTGCCAGCAGCCCGGGACAGGGAAAGGAAAAACTGTTTTTT. This sequence encodes CASSPGQGKEKLFF.

The chain recombines TRBV16 with TRBJ2-5, with 9 bases fitting TRBD1. The end of the DNA is better explained by TRBJ2-7, so the J call may be wrong. Per the germline V gene, CDR1 is KGHSY and CDR2 is FQNENV. CDR3 length: 14 residues. The CDR3 loop is CASTKGQGGYEQYF. CDR3 DNA: TGTGCCAGCACCAAGGGACAGGGCGGTTACGAGCAGTACTTC.

This clonotype was seen a few times. This chain connects TRBV28 to TRBJ1-1, with D unresolved. V lost 5 bases, J lost 0 bases, and 10 bases lay in between. In germline, CDR1 is MDHEN, CDR2 SYDVKM. The CDR3 length is 14 residues. The CDR3 here is CASSPLTLNTEAFF. In nucleotides, the CDR3 is TGTGCCAGCAGTCCACTAACATTGAACACTGAAGCTTTCTTT.

V gene TRBV14 combines with J gene TRBJ2-1; D ambiguous. The better agreement between TRBJ2-7 and the DNA end casts doubt on the J call. Germline values: CDR1 SGHDN, CDR2 FVKESK. The CDR3 contains 15 residues. Here the CDR3 reads CASSFDNPSSYEQYF. CDR3 in DNA: TGTGCCAGCAGCTTTGACAACCCGAGCTCCTACGAGCAGTACTTC.

V is TRBV4-2 and J is TRBJ2-7; perhaps TRBD2 as D (5 bases). The CDR3 extends over 15 amino acids. V was clipped by 4 bases and J by 0 bases, with 13 bases between them. The V gene's germline CDR1 is LGHNA and CDR2 YNFKEQ. CDR3: CASSRTGTLSYEQYF. In DNA form, the CDR3 reads TGTGCCAGCAGCCGGACTGGCACACTCTCCTACGAGCAGTACTTC.

This clonotype has more than one count but fewer than ten. V usage is TRBV2 and J usage is TRBJ2-5; TRBD2 aligns across 12 bases. Germline loops: CDR1 SNHLY, CDR2 FYNNEI. The CDR3 sequence is 17 residues long. The V and J ends lost 3 bases and 0 bases, in that order; junction bases with no gene match: 5. The CDR3 region has the DNA TGTGCCAGCAGTGACGGGTCTAGCGGGGGGGACCAAGAGACCCAGTACTTC. This codes for CASSDGSSGGDQETQYF.

The chain recombines TRBV29-1 with TRBJ2-2; the D gene could be TRBD1 or TRBD2 (5 bases each). The CDR3 is 12 residues long. Looked up from germline, CDR1 is SQVTM and CDR2 is ANQGSEA. V shed 4 bases and J shed 5 bases, with 8 bases lying between them. This CDR3 is CSVGEGTGELFF. CDR3 in DNA: TGCAGCGTTGGTGAGGGGACCGGGGAGCTGTTTTTT.

This clonotype has just a few counts. The chain carries TRBV9 and TRBJ2-1; 7 bases are a match to TRBD2. The CDR3 is 14 amino acids. The ends lost 4 bases at V and 8 bases at J; junction bases unmatched: 9. Germline CDR1 and CDR2: SGDLS and YYNGEE. CDR3 bases: TGTGCCAGCAGCTCCAAGGGAGGGGTGGATGAGCAGTTCTTC. It is translated as CASSSKGGVDEQFF.

The chain recombines TRBV29-1 with TRBJ1-6; D remains unclear. CDR3 length equals 12 residues. V lost 6 bases and J 8 bases, leaving 11 bases between the germline ends. From germline, CDR1 is SQVTM and CDR2 ANQGSEA. CDR3 sequence reads: CSVVTSDSPLHF. CDR3 sequence (DNA): TGCAGCGTCGTGACATCGGATTCACCCCTCCACTTT.

CDR3 region: CASSESFQETQYF. CDR3 bases: TGTGCCAGCAGTGAATCTTTTCAAGAGACCCAGTACTTC. This chain uses TRBV6-1 with TRBJ2-5; D call uncertain. V gave up 2 bases and J gave up 2 bases, with 6 bases separating them. The CDR3 extends over 13 amino acids. Germline CDR1 reads MNHNS; CDR2 reads SASEGT.

The chain recombines TRBV5-1 with TRBJ2-5; D perhaps matches TRBD2 (5 bases). Trimming took 0 bases from V and 5 from J, leaving 14 bases between them. The CDR3 contains 15 residues. Germline CDR1 reads SGHRS; CDR2 reads YFSETQ. The CDR3 nucleotides read TGCGCCAGCAGCTTGGCCCCCGGAGGCCGGGAGACCCAGTACTTC. As protein: CASSLAPGGRETQYF.

The sample holds one count of this clonotype. The gene calls are TRBV6-2 or TRBV6-3 and TRBJ2-7; tentatively, D is TRBD1 (5 bases). V lost 6 bases, J lost 11 bases, and 20 bases lay in between. Germline CDR1 MNHEY, CDR2 SVGEGT. The CDR3 totals 13 residues. The CDR3: CASSNRRAGLEYF. As DNA, the CDR3 is TGTGCCAGCAGCAACCGACGGGCAGGGTTGGAGTACTTC.